This TCR beta chain was identified in a study of blood T cell repertoires in COVID-19. Turning to the study itself: From the United States, Italy and Spain came samples of acute and convalescent COVID-19. PBMCs, B-cell-depleted T cells, or T cells were the source of the cDNA or gDNA that made up the material.

Original processing methods: Reference gene primer amplification gave nucleated cell count estimates. Using immunoSEQ multiplex PCR, the repertoire was profiled, and TCRdb retains in-frame clones only, with some absent. V, J and clone size reflect that table, while D and trimming were determined from the DNA. The sample lists around 86,000 clones, 75% to 90% occurring once. Sequencing was performed on peripheral blood. The receptor comes from a human donor in a cohort sampled during active COVID-19.

The CDR3 DNA follows: TGTGCCAGCAGCCAAGGCGGATTGCCAAACACCATATATTTT. Amino acid sequence: CASSQGGLPNTIYF. V is TRBV3-1 (or the pseudogene TRBV3-2) and J is TRBJ1-3; no clear D gene. The CDR3 length is 14 residues. Germline CDR1 and CDR2: LGHDT and YNNKEL (reference sequence). Trimming took 1 base from V and 6 from J, leaving 10 bases between them.